The present T cell receptor (beta chain) was sequenced within a study of Graves' ophthalmopathy and Graves' hyperthyroidism. Study-wide findings and caveats: Discrimination between ophthalmopathy and stable hyperthyroidism by a 13-signature model showed about 85% sensitivity and more than 65% specificity. Blood samples also showed most expanded thyroid clonotypes exceeding 0.001 frequency.

The term stable hyperthyroidism indicated an absence of ophthalmopathy within 18 months of follow-up. Ages of hyperthyroidism patients ran from 18 to 65, and their diagnoses were new, under 2 months' duration. TCR beta CDR3 amplification used RNA transcripts. Second-round multiplex PCR came after first-round RT-PCR with HTBI primers. Each CDR3 protein gets one entry after TCRdb re-called the multiplex PCR reads with MiXCR. The sample contains hundreds of thousands of distinct CDR3 sequences, 21% of which appear only once. The junction had 12 bases not matched to a gene; V was cut back by 8 bases and J by 4 bases. Germline CDR1 is MNHEY and CDR2 is SMNVEV (reference sequence). This CDR3 is built from 15 residues. This clonotype has at least ten counts. Its specificity is not known.

This receptor was taken from a woman aged 18-29 years with stable Graves' hyperthyroidism. The sequenced material came from peripheral blood. The chain has TRBV27 and TRBJ1-2; TRBD1 agrees at 8 bases. DNA of the CDR3: TGTGCCAGCCGCGTGACCGCCGGGACAGGCTATGGCTACACCTTC. Its translation: CASRVTAGTGYGYTF.